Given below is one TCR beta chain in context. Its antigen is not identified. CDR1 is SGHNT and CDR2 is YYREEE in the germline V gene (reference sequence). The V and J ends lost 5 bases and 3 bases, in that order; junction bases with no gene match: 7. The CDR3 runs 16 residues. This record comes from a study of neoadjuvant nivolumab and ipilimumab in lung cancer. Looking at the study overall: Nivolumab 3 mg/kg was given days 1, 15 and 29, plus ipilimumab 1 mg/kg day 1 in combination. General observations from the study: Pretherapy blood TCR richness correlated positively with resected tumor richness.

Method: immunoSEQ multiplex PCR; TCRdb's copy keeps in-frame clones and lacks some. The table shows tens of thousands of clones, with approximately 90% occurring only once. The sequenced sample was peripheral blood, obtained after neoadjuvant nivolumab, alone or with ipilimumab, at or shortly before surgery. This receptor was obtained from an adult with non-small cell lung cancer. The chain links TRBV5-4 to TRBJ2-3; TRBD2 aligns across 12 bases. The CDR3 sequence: CASRAGLAGMTDTQYF. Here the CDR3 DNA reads TGTGCCAGCAGAGCAGGACTAGCGGGGATGACAGATACGCAGTATTTT. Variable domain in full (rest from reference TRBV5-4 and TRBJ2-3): ETGVTQSPTHLIKTRGQQVTLRCSSQSGHNTVSWYQQALGQGPQFIFQYYREEENGRGNFPPRFSGLQFPNYSSELNVNALELDDSALYLCASRAGLAGMTDTQYFGPGTRLTVL.